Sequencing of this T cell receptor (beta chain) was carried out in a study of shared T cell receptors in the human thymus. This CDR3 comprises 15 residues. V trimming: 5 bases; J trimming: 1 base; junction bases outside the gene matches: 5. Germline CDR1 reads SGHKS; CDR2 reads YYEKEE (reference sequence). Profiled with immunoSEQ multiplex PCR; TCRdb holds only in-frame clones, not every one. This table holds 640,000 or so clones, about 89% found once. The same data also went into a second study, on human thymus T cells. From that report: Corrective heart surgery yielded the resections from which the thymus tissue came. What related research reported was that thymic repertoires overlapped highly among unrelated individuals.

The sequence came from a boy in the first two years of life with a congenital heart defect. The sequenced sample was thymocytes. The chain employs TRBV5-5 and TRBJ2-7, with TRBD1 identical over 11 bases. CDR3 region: CASRRDRGCSYEQYF. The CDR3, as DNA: TGTGCCAGCAGGCGGGACAGGGGGTGTTCCTACGAGCAGTACTTC.